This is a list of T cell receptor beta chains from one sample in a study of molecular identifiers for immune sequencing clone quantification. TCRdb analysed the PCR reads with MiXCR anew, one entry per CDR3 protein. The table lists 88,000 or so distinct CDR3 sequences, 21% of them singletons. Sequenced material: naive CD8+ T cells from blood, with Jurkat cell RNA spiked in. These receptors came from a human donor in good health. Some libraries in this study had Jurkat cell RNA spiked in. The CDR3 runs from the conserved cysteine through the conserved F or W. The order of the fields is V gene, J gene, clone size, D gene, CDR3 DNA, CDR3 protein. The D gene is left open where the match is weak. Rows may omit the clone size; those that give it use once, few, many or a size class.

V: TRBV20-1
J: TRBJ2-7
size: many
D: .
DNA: TGCAGTGCAAGCCCCCCGGACCGTAACGAGCAGTACTTC
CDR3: CSASPPDRNEQYF

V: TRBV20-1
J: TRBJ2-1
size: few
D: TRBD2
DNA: TGCAGTGCTAGAGGGACTAGCAATGAGCAGTTCTTC
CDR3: CSARGTSNEQFF

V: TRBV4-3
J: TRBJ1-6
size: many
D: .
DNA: TGCGCCAGCAGCCCGAAGGGGGAAAACTATAATTCACCCCTCCACTTT
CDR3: CASSPKGENYNSPLHF

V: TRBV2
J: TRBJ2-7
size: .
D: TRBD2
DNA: TGTGCCAGCAAGGGACCAGCGGGGGGTTACGAGCAGTACTTC
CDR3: CASKGPAGGYEQYF

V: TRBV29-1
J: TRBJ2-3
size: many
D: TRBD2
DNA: TGCAGCGTTGAAGGAGGGCTAGCGGGGAATAGCACAGATACGCAGTATTTT
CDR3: CSVEGGLAGNSTDTQYF

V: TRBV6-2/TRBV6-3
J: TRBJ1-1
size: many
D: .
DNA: TGTGCCAGCATACAAAGCCTGCGGGAGGGCAGGACTGAAGCTTTCTTT
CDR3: CASIQSLREGRTEAFF

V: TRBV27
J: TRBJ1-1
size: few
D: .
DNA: TGTGCCAGCCCCCAGGGACTTGGCACTGAAGCTTTCTTT
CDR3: CASPQGLGTEAFF

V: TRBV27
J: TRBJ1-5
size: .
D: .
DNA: TGTGCCAGCAGTTTAACCGGGACACTTCAGCCCCAGCATTTT
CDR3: CASSLTGTLQPQHF

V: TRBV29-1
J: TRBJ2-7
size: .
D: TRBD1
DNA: TGCAGCGTTGTGGACAGGGGGGCTTCCTCCTACGAGCAGTACTTC
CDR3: CSVVDRGASSYEQYF

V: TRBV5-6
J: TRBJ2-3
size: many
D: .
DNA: TGTGCCAGCAGCTTGTCGGACACAGATACGCAGTATTTT
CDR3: CASSLSDTDTQYF

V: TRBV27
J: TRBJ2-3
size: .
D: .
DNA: TGTGCCAGCAGTCGACACGGACACAGGGTTGTCACAGATACGCAGTATTTT
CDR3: CASSRHGHRVVTDTQYF

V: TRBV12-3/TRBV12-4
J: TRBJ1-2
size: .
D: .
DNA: TGTGCCAGCAGTTACCGGGACACGTATGGCTACACCTTC
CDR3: CASSYRDTYGYTF

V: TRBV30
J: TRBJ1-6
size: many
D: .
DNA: TGTGCCTGGAGTGTACTCGGAGCGATGAATTCACCCCTCCACTTT
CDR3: CAWSVLGAMNSPLHF

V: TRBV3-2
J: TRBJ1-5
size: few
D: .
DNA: TGTGCCAGCAGCCAAGGTCGGGACAGGGGTATAAATCAGCCCCAGCATTTT
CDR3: CASSQGRDRGINQPQHF

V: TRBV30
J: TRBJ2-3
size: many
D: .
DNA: TGTGCCTGGAGTGTAGCGGCTAGCACAGATACGCAGTATTTT
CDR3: CAWSVAASTDTQYF

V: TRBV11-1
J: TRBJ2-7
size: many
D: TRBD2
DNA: TGTGCCAGCAGCTCCGGGACTAGCGATTTCTACGAGCAGTACTTC
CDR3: CASSSGTSDFYEQYF

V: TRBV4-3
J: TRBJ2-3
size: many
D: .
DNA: TGCGCCAGCAGCCAAGAGGAGGCTTTTCGGGGCACAGATACGCAGTATTTT
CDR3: CASSQEEAFRGTDTQYF

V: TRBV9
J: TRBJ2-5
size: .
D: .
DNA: TGTGCCAGCAGCGTAGCGGCGGTAGAGACCCAGTACTTC
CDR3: CASSVAAVETQYF

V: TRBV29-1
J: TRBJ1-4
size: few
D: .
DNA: TGCAGCGTCCCATCCGAGGGTGAAAAACTGTTTTTT
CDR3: CSVPSEGEKLFF

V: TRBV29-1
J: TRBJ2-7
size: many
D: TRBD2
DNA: TGCAGCGTTGAAGATCCGGCGGGGGTCGAGCAGTACTTC
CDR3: CSVEDPAGVEQYF

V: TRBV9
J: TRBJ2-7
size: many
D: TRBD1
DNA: TGTGCCAGCAGCGTAGAAGGGACAGCCTCCTACGAGCAGTACTTC
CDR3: CASSVEGTASYEQYF

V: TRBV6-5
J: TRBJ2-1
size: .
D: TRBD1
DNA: TGTGCCAGCAGTCTCGGGACAGGGCCCTACAATGAGCGGTTCTTC
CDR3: CASSLGTGPYNERFF

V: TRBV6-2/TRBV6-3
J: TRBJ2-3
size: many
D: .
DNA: TGTGCCAGCAGTTACTCCGAATTGAGCGTGACTAGCACAGATACGCAGTATTTT
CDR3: CASSYSELSVTSTDTQYF

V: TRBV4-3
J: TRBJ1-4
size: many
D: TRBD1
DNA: TGCGCCAGCAGCCAAGATAGGGACAGGGTGGGTGAAAAACTGTTTTTT
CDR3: CASSQDRDRVGEKLFF

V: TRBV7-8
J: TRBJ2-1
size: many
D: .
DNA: TGTGCCAGCAGCTCGACCATGGGGCCCAGGCGGGACAATGAGCAGTTCTTC
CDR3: CASSSTMGPRRDNEQFF

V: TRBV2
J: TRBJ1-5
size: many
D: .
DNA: TGTGCCAGCAGTGAGGCGAGGGCTCACGAACAGCCCCAGCATTTT
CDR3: CASSEARAHEQPQHF

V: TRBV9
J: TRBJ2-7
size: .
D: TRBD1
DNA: TGTGCCAGCAATCGCGGGACAGGGGGCGAGCAGTACTTC
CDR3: CASNRGTGGEQYF

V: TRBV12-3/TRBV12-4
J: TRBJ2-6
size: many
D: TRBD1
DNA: TGTGCCAGCAGACGGGGACAGGGGTTAACCGGGGCCAACGTCCTGACTTTC
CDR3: CASRRGQGLTGANVLTF

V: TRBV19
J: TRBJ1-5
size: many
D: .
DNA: TGTGCCAGTTCATGGGGGCCTAATCAGCCCCAGCATTTT
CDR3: CASSWGPNQPQHF

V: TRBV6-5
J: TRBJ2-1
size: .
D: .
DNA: TGTGCCAGCAGTTATGGGAGCTCCTACAATGAGCAGTTCTTC
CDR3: CASSYGSSYNEQFF

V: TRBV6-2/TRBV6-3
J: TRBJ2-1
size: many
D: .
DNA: TGTGCCAGCAGTTTGGGTCCCGGGGCCTACAATGAGCAGTTCTTC
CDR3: CASSLGPGAYNEQFF

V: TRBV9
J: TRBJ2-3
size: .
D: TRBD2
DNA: TGTGCCAGCAGAGCCACTAGCGGGGGGACAGATACGCAGTATTTT
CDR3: CASRATSGGTDTQYF

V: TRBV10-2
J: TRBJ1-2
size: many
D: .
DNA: TGCGCCAGCAGTGAGTCGGGACCGTTCTATGGCTACACCTTC
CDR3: CASSESGPFYGYTF

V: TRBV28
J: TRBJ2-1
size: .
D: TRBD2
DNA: TGTGCCAGCAGTTTTGTGCGCGGGGGGGCCCCCTACAGTGAGCAGTTCTTC
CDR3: CASSFVRGGAPYSEQFF

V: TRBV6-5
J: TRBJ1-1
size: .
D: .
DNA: TGTGCCAGCAGTTATTTCCAGGCGGACGAAGCTTTCTTT
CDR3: CASSYFQADEAFF

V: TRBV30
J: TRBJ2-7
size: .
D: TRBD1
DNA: TGTGCCTGGAGTGTAGGGGACAGCTACGAGCAGTACTTC
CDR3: CAWSVGDSYEQYF

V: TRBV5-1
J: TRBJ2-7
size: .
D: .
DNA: TGCGCCAGCAGCTTGGAAACGGGCCACGAGCAGTACTTC
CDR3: CASSLETGHEQYF

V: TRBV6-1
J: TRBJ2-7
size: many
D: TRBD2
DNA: TGTGCCAGCAGTGAAGCCGGGGGGGGCTACGAGCAGTACTTC
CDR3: CASSEAGGGYEQYF

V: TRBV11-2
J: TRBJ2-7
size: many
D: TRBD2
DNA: TGTGCCAGCAGCTCCCCGGGACTAGCGACATACGAGCAGTACTTC
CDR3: CASSSPGLATYEQYF

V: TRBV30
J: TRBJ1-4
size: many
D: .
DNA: TGTGCCTGGAGCAGGGAGTCGAGGAATGAAAAACTGTTTTTT
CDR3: CAWSRESRNEKLFF

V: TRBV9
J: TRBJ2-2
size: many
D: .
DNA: TGTGCCAGCAGCGCGGAAAACACCGGGGAGCTGTTTTTT
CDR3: CASSAENTGELFF

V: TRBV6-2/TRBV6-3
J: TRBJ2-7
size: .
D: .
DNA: TGTGCCAGCATGGGGGGAGACTATTTCTACGAGCAGTACTTC
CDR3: CASMGGDYFYEQYF

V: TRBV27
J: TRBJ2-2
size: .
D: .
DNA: TGTGCCAGCAGTTTAACCCAGGTGATTACGAACACCGGGGAGCTGTTTTTT
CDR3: CASSLTQVITNTGELFF

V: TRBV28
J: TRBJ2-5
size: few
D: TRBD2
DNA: TGTGCCAGCAGTAAGTTCAGACTAGCCGACTCTCCAGAGACCCAGTACTTC
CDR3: CASSKFRLADSPETQYF

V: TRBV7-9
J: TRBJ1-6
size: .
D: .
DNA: TGTGCCAGCGGTCGGGTTGGTTCACCCCTCCACTTT
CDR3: CASGRVGSPLHF

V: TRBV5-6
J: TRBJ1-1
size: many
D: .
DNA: TGTGCCAGCAGCTTGGGAGGGATGGGCACTGAAGCTTTCTTT
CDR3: CASSLGGMGTEAFF

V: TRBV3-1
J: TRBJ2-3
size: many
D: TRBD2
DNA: TGTGCCAGCAGCCAGACTAGCGGGAGGGCCTCGGATACGCAGTATTTT
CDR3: CASSQTSGRASDTQYF

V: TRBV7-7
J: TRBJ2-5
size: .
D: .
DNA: TGTGCCAGCAGCCCGAAAAAGTACCAAGAGACCCAGCACTTC
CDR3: CASSPKKYQETQHF

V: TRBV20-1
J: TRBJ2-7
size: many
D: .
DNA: TGCAGTGCTAGAGACCAGGGGACGTACGAGCAGTACTTC
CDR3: CSARDQGTYEQYF

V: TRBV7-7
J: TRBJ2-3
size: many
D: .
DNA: TGTGCCAGCTCAACGGGGCTGGGCTTCACAGATACGCAGTATTTT
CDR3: CASSTGLGFTDTQYF

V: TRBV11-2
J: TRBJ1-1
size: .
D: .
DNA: TGTGCCAGCAGCCATTGGAGGGAACGCATGAACACTGAAGCTTTCTTT
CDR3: CASSHWRERMNTEAFF

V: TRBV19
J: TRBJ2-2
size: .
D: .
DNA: TGTGCCAGTTCATACCCAGGGTTCACCGGGGAGCTGTTTTTT
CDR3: CASSYPGFTGELFF

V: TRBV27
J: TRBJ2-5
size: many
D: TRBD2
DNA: TGTGCCAGCAGTAAACTAGCGGGGGGAGAGACCCAGTACTTC
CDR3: CASSKLAGGETQYF

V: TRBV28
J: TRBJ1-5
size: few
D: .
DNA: TGTGCCATCTGCGCGGAGTTGCATCAGCCCCAGCATTTT
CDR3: CAICAELHQPQHF

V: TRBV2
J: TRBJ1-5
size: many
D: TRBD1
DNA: TGTGCCAGCAGTGATTTCACAGGGGTTAGCAATCAGCCCCAGCATTTT
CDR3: CASSDFTGVSNQPQHF

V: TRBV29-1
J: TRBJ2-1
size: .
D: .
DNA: TGCAGCCCCGTGTCGATGGCGTACGATAAGGAACATGAGCAGTTCTTC
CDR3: CSPVSMAYDKEHEQFF